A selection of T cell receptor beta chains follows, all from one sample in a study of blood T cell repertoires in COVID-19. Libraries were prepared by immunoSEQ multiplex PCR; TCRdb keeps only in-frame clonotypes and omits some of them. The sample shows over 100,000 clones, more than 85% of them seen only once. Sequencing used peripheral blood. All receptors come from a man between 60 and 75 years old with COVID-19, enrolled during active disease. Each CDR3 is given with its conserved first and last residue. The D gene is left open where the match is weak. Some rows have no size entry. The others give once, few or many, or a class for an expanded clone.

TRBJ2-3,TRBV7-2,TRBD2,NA,TGTGCCAGCAGCACCGGGACTAGCGGGAGTTTCACAGATACGCAGTATTTT,CASSTGTSGSFTDTQYF
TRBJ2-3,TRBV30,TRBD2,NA,TGTGCCTGGGGGGGACTAGGGATCACAGATACGCAGTATTTT,CAWGGLGITDTQYF
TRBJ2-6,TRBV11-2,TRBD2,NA,TGTGCCAGCAGCCTCAGACCCCTAGCGGGGGGGTCTGGGGCCAACGTCCTGACTTTC,CASSLRPLAGGSGANVLTF
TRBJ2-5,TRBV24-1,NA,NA,TGTGCCACCAGTGATCCTGGGCGGCCAGGGGAGACCCAGTACTTC,CATSDPGRPGETQYF
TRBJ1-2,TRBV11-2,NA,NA,TGTGCCAGCAGCTTAGGGGAGGGCTATGGCTACACCTTC,CASSLGEGYGYTF
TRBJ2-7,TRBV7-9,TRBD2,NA,TGTGCCAGCAGCTTACGGTCCGGGGGGACCTCCTACGAGCAGTACTTC,CASSLRSGGTSYEQYF
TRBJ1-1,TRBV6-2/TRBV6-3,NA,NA,TGTGCCAGCAGTTACAACAGGGCGTTTACGCGGAACACTGAAGCTTTCTTT,CASSYNRAFTRNTEAFF
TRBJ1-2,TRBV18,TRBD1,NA,TGTGCCAGCTCACCTCCCCGGGACAGCCTTTTCTATGGCTACACCTTC,CASSPPRDSLFYGYTF
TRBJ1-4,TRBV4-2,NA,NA,TGTGCCAGCAGCCCACTGGGAGCAACTAATGAAAAACTGTTTTTT,CASSPLGATNEKLFF
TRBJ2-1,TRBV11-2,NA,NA,TGTGCCAGCAGCTTAGGGCTGGGCTCCAATGAGCAGTTCTTC,CASSLGLGSNEQFF
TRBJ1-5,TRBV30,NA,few,TGTGCCTGGAGTGTACTTGAAGTGGGCAATCAGCCCCAGCATTTT,CAWSVLEVGNQPQHF
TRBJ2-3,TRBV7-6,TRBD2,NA,TGTGCCAGCAGCTTACGGACTAGCGGGTTAGATACGCAGTATTTT,CASSLRTSGLDTQYF
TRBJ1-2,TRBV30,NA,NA,TGTGCCTGGGCAGGGGACATCCATGGCTACACCTTC,CAWAGDIHGYTF
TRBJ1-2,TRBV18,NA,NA,TGTGCCAGCTCACCAGAGGGTCCTAACTATGGCTACACCTTC,CASSPEGPNYGYTF
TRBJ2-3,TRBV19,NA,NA,TGTGCCAGTAGTATGGGCGACAGCCCCACAGATACGCAGTATTTT,CASSMGDSPTDTQYF
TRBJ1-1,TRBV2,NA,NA,TGTGCCAGCCGGGGGAACATGAACACTGAAGCTTTCTTT,CASRGNMNTEAFF
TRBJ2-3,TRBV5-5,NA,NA,TGTGCCAGCAGCTTGGGGCTACAGGGAGATACAGATACGCAGTATTTT,CASSLGLQGDTDTQYF
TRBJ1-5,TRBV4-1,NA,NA,TGCGCCAGCAGCCCCCGAGTGGTGGGCAGCAATCAGCCCCAGCATTTT,CASSPRVVGSNQPQHF
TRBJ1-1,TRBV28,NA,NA,TGTGCCAGCAGTTGGAGAAATTGGAACACTGAAGCTTTCTTT,CASSWRNWNTEAFF
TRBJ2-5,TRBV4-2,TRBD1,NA,TGTGCCAGCAGCCAAGCGGACAGGGCCGACCAAGAGACCCAGTACTTC,CASSQADRADQETQYF
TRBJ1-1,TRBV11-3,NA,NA,TGTGCCAGCAGCTCAGGGAGGACCACTGAAGCTTTCTTT,CASSSGRTTEAFF
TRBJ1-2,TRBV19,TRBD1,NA,TGTGCCAGTAGTACCCCCGCCGGTGGCAGGGGGTCCCGTGGGTATGGCTACACCTTC,CASSTPAGGRGSRGYGYTF
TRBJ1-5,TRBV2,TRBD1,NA,TGTGCCAGCAGGAGGGGGACAGGAGGCAATCAGCCCCAGCATTTT,CASRRGTGGNQPQHF
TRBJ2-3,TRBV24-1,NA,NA,TGTGCCACCAGTGATTTCTCGACAGACTCCACAGATACGCAGTATTTT,CATSDFSTDSTDTQYF
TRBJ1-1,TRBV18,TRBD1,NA,TGTGCCAGCTCACCCCGGACAGGAGATAACACTGAAGCTTTCTTT,CASSPRTGDNTEAFF
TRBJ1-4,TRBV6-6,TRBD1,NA,TGTGCCAGCAGCAACCAAGGGACAGTGATTAATGAAAAACTGTTTTTT,CASSNQGTVINEKLFF
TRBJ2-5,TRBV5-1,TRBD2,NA,TGCGCCAGCAGCATCGGGGGGACCAGTAAAGAGACCCAGTACTTC,CASSIGGTSKETQYF
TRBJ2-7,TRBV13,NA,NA,TGTGCCAGCAGCTTAGTCTTGTCCTACGAGCAGTACTTC,CASSLVLSYEQYF
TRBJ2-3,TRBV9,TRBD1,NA,TGTGCCAGCAGCCTGGACAGGGGGGATACGCAGTATTTT,CASSLDRGDTQYF
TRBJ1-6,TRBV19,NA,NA,TGTGCCAGTAGTATAGGGACAGCAAATTCACCCCTCCACTTT,CASSIGTANSPLHF
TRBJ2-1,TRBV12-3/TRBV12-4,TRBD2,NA,TGTGCCAGCAGAGCGGGGGGCTACAATGAGCAGTTCTTC,CASRAGGYNEQFF
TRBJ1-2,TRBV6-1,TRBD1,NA,TGTGCCAGCAGTGAATTCAGGGGGTCTGGCTACACCTTC,CASSEFRGSGYTF
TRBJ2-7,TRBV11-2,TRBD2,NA,TGTGCCAGCGGGGCAAGCGGGGCAGACGAGCAGTACTTC,CASGASGADEQYF
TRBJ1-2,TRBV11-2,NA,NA,TGTGCCAGCAGCTTATCGGGCTATGGCTACACCTTC,CASSLSGYGYTF
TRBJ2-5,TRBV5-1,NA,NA,TGCGCCAGCAGCTTGGTAAAGGGGCAGCAAGAGACCCAGTACTTC,CASSLVKGQQETQYF
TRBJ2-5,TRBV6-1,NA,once,TGTGCCAGCAGTGAAGCGCTCCTAGCTATTGAGACCCAGTACTTC,CASSEALLAIETQYF
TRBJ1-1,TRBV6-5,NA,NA,TGTGCCAGCAGAGCGGACAGCTACACTGAAGCTTTCTTT,CASRADSYTEAFF
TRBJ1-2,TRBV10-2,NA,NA,TGCGCCAGCAGTGAGTCGCGGGGTGGCTACACCTTC,CASSESRGGYTF
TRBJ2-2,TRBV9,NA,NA,TGTGCCAGCAGCGTAGATGTAAACACCGGGGAGCTGTTTTTT,CASSVDVNTGELFF
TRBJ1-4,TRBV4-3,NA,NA,TGCGCCAGCAGCCGGGGGGGCACAACTAATGAAAAACTGTTTTTT,CASSRGGTTNEKLFF
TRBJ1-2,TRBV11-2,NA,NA,TGTGCCAGCAGCTCCTCGCCGGTTAACTATGGCTACACCTTC,CASSSSPVNYGYTF
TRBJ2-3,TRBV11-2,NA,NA,TGTGCCAGCAGCTTGGGGCAAGCCCCAAGCACAGATACGCAGTATTTT,CASSLGQAPSTDTQYF
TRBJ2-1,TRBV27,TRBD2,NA,TGTGCCAGCAGTTCAGCGGGGGGGCTTTACAATGAGCAGTTCTTC,CASSSAGGLYNEQFF
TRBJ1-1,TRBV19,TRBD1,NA,TGTGCCAGTAGTCGACAGGGGTGGGACACTGAAGCTTTCTTT,CASSRQGWDTEAFF
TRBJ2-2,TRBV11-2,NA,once,TGTGCCAGCAGCTTAACAGGGAGTCACACCGGGGAGCTGTTTTTT,CASSLTGSHTGELFF
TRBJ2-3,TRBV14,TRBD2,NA,TGTGCCAGCAGCCACCGGGGGGGCGGACCAGATACGCAGTATTTT,CASSHRGGGPDTQYF
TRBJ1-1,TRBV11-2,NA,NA,TGTGCCAGCAGCTTATTCAGGGGCGGTGGCACTGAAGCTTTCTTT,CASSLFRGGGTEAFF
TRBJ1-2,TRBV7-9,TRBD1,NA,TGTGCCAGCAGCTTAGGGATAGGGACAGGGCAAACCAACTATGGCTACACCTTC,CASSLGIGTGQTNYGYTF
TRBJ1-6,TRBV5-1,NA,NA,TGCGCCAGCAGCTTGGACGGGGGATCCGATAATTCACCCCTCCACTTT,CASSLDGGSDNSPLHF
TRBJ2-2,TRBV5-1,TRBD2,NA,TGCGCCAGCAGCTTCCGAGCGGGGGATACCGGGGAGCTGTTTTTT,CASSFRAGDTGELFF
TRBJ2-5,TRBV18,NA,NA,TGTGCCAGCTCACCACCGGCAGACCAAGAGACCCAGTACTTC,CASSPPADQETQYF
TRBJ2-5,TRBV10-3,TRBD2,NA,TGTGCCATCAGTCGGACTAGCGGGGGGCCCCAAGAGACCCAGTACTTC,CAISRTSGGPQETQYF
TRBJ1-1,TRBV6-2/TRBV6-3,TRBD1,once,TGTGCCAGCAGACCTTCGCGCAGGGGGTCTGAAGCTTTCTTT,CASRPSRRGSEAFF
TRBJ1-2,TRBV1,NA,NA,TGCACCAGATTCTCCCTCGGGGTTGGCTACACCTTC,CTRFSLGVGYTF
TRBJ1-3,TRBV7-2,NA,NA,TGTGCCAGCAGCGCGTCCTCTGGAAACACCATATATTTT,CASSASSGNTIYF
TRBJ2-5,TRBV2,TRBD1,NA,TGTGCCAACCTAGACAGGGGAGAGACCCAGTACTTC,CANLDRGETQYF
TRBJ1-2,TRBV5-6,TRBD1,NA,TGTGCCAGCAGCTTGGGGCAGGGGGCTGATGGCTACACCTTC,CASSLGQGADGYTF
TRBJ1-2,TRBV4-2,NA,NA,TGTGCCAGCAGCCAAGAACCAACCCGAAACGACAGAGCGTTCTATGGCTACACCTTC,CASSQEPTRNDRAFYGYTF